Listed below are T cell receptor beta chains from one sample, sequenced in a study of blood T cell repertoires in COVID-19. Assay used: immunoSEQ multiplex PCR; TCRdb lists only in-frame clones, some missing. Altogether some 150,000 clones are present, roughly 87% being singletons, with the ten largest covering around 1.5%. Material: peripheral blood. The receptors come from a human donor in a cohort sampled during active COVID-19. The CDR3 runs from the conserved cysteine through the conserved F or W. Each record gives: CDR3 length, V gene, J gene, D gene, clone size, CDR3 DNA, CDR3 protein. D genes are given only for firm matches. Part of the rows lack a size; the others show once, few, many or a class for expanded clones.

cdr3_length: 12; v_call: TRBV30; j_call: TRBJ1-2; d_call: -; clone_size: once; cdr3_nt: TGTGCCTGGAGTGAGAGATTGGATGGCTACACCTTC; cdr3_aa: CAWSERLDGYTF
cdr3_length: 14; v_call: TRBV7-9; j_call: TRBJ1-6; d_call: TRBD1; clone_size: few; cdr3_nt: TGTGCCAGCAGCTTGGGACAGGCCGGGTCACCCCTCCACTTT; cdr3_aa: CASSLGQAGSPLHF
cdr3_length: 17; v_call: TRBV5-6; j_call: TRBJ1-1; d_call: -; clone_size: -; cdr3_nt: TGTGCCAGCAGCAGAGGGGTTTTAGCGACGGGAGACACTGAAGCTTTCTTT; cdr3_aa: CASSRGVLATGDTEAFF
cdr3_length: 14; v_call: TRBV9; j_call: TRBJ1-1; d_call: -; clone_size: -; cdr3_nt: TGTGCCAGCAGCGTTACAGGGTGGAGTACTGAAGCTTTCTTT; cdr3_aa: CASSVTGWSTEAFF
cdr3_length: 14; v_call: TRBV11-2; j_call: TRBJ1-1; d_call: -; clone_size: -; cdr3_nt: TGTGCCAGCAGCTTAACCGGACAAAACACTGAAGCTTTCTTT; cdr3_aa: CASSLTGQNTEAFF
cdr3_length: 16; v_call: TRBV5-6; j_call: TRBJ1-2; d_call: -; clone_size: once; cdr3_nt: TGTGCCAGCAGCTTGGGGGGCTCTTCCTCTCCCTATGGCTACACCTTC; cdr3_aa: CASSLGGSSSPYGYTF
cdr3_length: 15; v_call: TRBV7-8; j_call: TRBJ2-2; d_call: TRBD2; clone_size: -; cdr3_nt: TGTGCCAGCAGCCCCCAGCGGGGGGGTACCGGGGAGCTGTTTTTT; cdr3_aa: CASSPQRGGTGELFF
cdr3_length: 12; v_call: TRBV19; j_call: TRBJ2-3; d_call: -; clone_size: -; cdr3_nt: TGTGCCAGTAGTATACGCGGGGACACGCAGTATTTT; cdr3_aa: CASSIRGDTQYF
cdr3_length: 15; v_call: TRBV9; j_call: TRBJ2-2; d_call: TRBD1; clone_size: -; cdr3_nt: TGTGCCAGCAGCTCCGGACAGGCAAACACCGGGGAGCTGTTTTTT; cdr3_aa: CASSSGQANTGELFF
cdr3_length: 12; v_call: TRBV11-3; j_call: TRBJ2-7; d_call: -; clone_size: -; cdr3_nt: TGTGCCAGCAGCTTAGAATCTTACGAGCAGTACTTC; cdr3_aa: CASSLESYEQYF
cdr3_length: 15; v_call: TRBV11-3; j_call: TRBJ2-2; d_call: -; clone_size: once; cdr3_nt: TGTGCCAGCAGCTCAGAGGGCGGGGGCGGCGGGGAGCTGTTTTTT; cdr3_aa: CASSSEGGGGGELFF
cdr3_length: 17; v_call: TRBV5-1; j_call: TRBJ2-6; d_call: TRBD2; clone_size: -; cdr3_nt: TGCGCCAGCAGCTCACTAGCGGGTGCCTTCGGGGCCAACGTCCTGACTTTC; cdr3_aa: CASSSLAGAFGANVLTF
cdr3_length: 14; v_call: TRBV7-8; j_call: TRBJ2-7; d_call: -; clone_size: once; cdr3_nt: TGTGCCAGCAGCTTAGCGAGGTTTTCCTACGAGCAGTACTTC; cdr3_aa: CASSLARFSYEQYF
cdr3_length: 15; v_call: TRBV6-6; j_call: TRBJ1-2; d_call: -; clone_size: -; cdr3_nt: TGTGCCACCGCACCCGCGGGGCTTTCTAACTATGGCTACACCTTC; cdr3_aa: CATAPAGLSNYGYTF
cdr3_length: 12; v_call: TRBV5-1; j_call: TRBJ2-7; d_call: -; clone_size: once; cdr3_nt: TGCGCCAGCAGCTTCCGGGGCTACGAGCAGTACTTC; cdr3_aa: CASSFRGYEQYF
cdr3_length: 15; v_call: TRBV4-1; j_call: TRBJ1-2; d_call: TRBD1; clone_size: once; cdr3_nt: TGCGCCAGCAGCCAATCGGGACAGCCCTACTATGGCTACACCTTC; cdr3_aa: CASSQSGQPYYGYTF
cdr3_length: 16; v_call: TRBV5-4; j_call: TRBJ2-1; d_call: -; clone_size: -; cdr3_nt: TGTGCCAGCAGCTACTTTTGGCGGGGCCGCATGGGGGAGCAGTTCTTC; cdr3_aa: CASSYFWRGRMGEQFF
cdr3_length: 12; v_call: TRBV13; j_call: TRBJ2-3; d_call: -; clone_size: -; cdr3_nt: TGTGCCAGCAGCCAAACAGTAGATACGCAGTATTTT; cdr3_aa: CASSQTVDTQYF
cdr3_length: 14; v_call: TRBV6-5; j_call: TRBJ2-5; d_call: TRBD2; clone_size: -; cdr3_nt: TGTGCCAGCAGTATAGCGGGGGTGGTAGAGACCCAGTACTTC; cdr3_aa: CASSIAGVVETQYF
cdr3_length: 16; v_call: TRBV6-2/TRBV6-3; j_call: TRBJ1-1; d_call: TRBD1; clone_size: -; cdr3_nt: TGTGCCAGCAGTTACAGGCAGGGGGGCATGAACACTGAAGCTTTCTTT; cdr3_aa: CASSYRQGGMNTEAFF
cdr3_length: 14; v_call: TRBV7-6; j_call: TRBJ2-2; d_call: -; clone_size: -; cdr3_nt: TGTGCCAGCAGCCGTGGGACGGGGGCCGGGGAGCTGTTTTTT; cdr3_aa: CASSRGTGAGELFF
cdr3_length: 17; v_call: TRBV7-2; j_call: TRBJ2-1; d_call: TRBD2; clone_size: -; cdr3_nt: TGTGCCAGCAGCTTAGAGGGCTGGGGACTAGCGGGGGAAGAGCAGTTCTTC; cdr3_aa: CASSLEGWGLAGEEQFF
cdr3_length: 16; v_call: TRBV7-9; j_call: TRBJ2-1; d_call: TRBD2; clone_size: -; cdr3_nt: TGTGCCAGCAGCCACGCGGGGGGGACTACGTACAATGAGCAGTTCTTC; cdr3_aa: CASSHAGGTTYNEQFF
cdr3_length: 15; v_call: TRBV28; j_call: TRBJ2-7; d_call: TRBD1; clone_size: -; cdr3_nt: TGTGCCAGCAGTTTCTTAGGACAGGGCGGCTACGAGCAGTACTTC; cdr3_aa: CASSFLGQGGYEQYF
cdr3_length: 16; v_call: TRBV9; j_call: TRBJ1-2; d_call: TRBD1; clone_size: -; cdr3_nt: TGTGCCAGCAGCTCCGGCGGATTGGACAGGGGCTATGGCTACACCTTC; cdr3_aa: CASSSGGLDRGYGYTF
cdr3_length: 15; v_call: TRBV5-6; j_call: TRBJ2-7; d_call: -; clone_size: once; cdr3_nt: TGTGCCAGCAGCCGGACACCAACAAACTCCTACGAGCAGTACTTC; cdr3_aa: CASSRTPTNSYEQYF
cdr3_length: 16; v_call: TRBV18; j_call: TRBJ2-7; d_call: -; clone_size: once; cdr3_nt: TGTGCCAGCTCACCACGAAGGGGTAAGGGCTCCTACGAGCAGTACTTC; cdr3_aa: CASSPRRGKGSYEQYF
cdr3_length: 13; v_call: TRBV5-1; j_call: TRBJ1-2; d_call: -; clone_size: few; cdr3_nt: TGCGCCAGCAGCTCGGGGACTTACTATGGCTACACCTTC; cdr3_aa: CASSSGTYYGYTF
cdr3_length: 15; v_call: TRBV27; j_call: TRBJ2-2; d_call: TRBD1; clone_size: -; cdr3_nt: TGTGCCAGCAGTTTAGGGACAGGGGTAACCGGGGAGCTGTTTTTT; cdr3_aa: CASSLGTGVTGELFF
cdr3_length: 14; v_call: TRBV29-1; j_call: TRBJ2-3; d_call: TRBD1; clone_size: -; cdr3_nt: TGCAGCGGCGACAGGGGGTTAAGGACAGATACGCAGTATTTT; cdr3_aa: CSGDRGLRTDTQYF
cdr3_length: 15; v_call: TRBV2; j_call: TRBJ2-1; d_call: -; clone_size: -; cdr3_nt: TGTGCCAGCAGGGAACTCGCGGGGGCGGGGGATGAGCAGTTCTTC; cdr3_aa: CASRELAGAGDEQFF
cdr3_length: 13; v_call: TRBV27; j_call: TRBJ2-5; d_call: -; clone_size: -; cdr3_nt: TGTGCCAGCAGTTTAGGCAGCCAAGAGACCCAGTACTTC; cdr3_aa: CASSLGSQETQYF
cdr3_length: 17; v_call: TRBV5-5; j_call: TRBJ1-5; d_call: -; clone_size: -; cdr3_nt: TGTGCCAGCAGCTTGATGGCACCACAGTATAGCAATCAGCCCCAGCATTTT; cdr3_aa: CASSLMAPQYSNQPQHF
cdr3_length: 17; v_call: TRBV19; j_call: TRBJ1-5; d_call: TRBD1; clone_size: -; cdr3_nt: TGTGCCAGTAATACCCCGGGACAGGGAACACGGCATCAGCCCCAGCATTTT; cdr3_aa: CASNTPGQGTRHQPQHF
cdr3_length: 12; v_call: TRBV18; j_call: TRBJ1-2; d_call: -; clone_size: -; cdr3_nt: TGTGCCAGCGGAGAGACAGACTATGGCTACACCTTC; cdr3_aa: CASGETDYGYTF
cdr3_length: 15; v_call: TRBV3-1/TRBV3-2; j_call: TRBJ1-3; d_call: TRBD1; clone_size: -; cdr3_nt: TGTGCCAGCAGCAGAATTAGGACAGGGGGAAACACCATATATTTT; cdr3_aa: CASSRIRTGGNTIYF
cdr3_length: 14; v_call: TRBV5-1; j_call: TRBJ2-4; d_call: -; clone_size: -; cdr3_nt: TGCGCCAGCAGCTTGGAGGGGTGGGGAAACATTCAGTACTTC; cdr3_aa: CASSLEGWGNIQYF
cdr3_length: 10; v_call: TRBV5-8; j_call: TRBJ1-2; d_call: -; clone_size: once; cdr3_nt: TGTGCCAGCAGCGGAGATGGCTACACCTTC; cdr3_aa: CASSGDGYTF
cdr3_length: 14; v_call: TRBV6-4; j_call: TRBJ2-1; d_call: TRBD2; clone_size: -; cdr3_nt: TGTGCCAGCTCTAGCGGCTTGGGGAAAAATGAGCAGTTCTTC; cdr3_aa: CASSSGLGKNEQFF
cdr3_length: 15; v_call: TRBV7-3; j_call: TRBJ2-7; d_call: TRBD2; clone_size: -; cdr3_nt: TGTGCCAGCAGCGTTCACGGGGGGACCTCCTACGAGCAGTACTTC; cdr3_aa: CASSVHGGTSYEQYF
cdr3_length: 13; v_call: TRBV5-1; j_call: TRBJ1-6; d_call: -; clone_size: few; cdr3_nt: TGCGCCAGGTACAGGGTTCCTAATTCACCCCTCCACTTT; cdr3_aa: CARYRVPNSPLHF
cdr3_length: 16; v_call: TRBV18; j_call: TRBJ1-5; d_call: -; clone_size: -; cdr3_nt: TGTGCCAGCTCACCACAAATGGGAGGTAGCAATCAGCCCCAGCATTTT; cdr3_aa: CASSPQMGGSNQPQHF
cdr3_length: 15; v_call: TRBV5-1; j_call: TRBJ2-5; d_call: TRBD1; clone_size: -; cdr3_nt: TGCGCCAGCAGCTTGAGACAGGGGGCCGCAGAGACCCAGTACTTC; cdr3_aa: CASSLRQGAAETQYF
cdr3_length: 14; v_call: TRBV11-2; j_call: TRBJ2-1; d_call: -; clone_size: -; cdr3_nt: TGTGCCAGCAGCCAATGGGCCCGACACAATGAGCAGTTCTTC; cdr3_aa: CASSQWARHNEQFF
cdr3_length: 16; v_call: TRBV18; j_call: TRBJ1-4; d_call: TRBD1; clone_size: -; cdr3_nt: TGTGCCAGCTCTCAACAACCGGGACAGGCTAATGAAAAACTGTTTTTT; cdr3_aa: CASSQQPGQANEKLFF
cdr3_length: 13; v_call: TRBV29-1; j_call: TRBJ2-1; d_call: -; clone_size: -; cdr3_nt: TGCAGCGGGAGCGGCCCCGCTAACAATGAGCAGTTCTTC; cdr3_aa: CSGSGPANNEQFF
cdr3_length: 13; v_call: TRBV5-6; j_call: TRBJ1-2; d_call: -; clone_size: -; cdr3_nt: TGTGCCAGCAGCTTGTGGACTGCCTATGGCTACACCTTC; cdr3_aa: CASSLWTAYGYTF
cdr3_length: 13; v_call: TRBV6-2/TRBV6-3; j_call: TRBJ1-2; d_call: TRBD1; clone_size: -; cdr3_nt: TGTGCCAGCAGTTACTCGGGACAGGGATGGTACACCTTC; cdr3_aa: CASSYSGQGWYTF
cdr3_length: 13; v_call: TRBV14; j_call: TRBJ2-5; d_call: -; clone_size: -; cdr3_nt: TGTGCCAGCAGCCTGGCTAGCCGGGAGACCCAGTACTTC; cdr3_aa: CASSLASRETQYF
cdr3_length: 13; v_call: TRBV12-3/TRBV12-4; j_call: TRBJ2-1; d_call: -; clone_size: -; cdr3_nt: TGTGCCAGCAGGGGGCCAGGATACAATGAGCAGTTCTTC; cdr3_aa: CASRGPGYNEQFF
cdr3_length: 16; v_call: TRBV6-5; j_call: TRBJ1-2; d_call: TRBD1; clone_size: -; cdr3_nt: TGTGCCAGCAGTTATTCTTTTACCGGGACAGGGAATGGCTACACCTTC; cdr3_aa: CASSYSFTGTGNGYTF
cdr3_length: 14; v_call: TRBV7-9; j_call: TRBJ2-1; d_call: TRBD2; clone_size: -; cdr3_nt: TGTGCCAGCAGCGCGGGGGGCTCCTACAATGAGCAGTTCTTC; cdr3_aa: CASSAGGSYNEQFF
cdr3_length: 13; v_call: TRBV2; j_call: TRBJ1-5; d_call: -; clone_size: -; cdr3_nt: TGTGCCAGCAGTCCTAATAGCAATCAGCCCCAGCATTTT; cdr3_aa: CASSPNSNQPQHF